These T cell receptor beta chains were read from a single sample in a study of blood T cell repertoires in COVID-19. Generated by immunoSEQ multiplex PCR, the TCRdb table keeps only in-frame clones and is missing some. The table has under 250,000 clones, 85% to 95% seen once. The sequenced sample consisted of peripheral blood. These receptors originate from a man in his thirties or forties with COVID-19, enrolled during active disease. Each CDR3 is given with its conserved first and last residue.

v_call	j_call	cdr3_aa
TRBV4-1	TRBJ1-4	CASKGAGPEKLFF
TRBV4-1	TRBJ1-5	CASSQGQGSRNQPQHF
TRBV25-1	TRBJ2-7	CASSGSGSLFEQYF
TRBV19	TRBJ2-7	CASSMGRAIEQYF
TRBV2	TRBJ1-2	CASSEERGRGGYTF
TRBV6-5	TRBJ2-6	CASRDGSGANVLTF
TRBV9	TRBJ1-2	CASSVGGQSPGHGYTF
TRBV14	TRBJ1-3	CASSQNRGRGNTIYF
TRBV2	TRBJ1-5	CASRGGQGNQPQHF
TRBV4-1	TRBJ2-1	CASSPSSYNEQFF
TRBV30	TRBJ2-7	CAWSPKNRESYEQYF
TRBV6-5	TRBJ1-2	CASVQGYGYTF
TRBV6-5	TRBJ1-2	CASSYDYAATMGYTF
TRBV5-4	TRBJ1-2	CASRSDRGIGYTF
TRBV5-4	TRBJ1-1	CASSVPGVEEAFF
TRBV6-5	TRBJ2-7	CASTRGGTSYEQYF
TRBV3-1/TRBV3-2	TRBJ1-2	CASSRGPTPGYTF
TRBV6-5	TRBJ2-5	CASRVQGPETQYF
TRBV5-6	TRBJ1-2	CASSLSAGGGYYGYTF
TRBV9	TRBJ1-6	CASSGGTGAGNSPLHF
TRBV3-1/TRBV3-2	TRBJ2-1	CASSPRGGVGIEQFF
TRBV3-1/TRBV3-2	TRBJ2-3	CASSRKGGATDHSTDTQYF
TRBV6-5	TRBJ1-2	CASSYGADGYTF
TRBV9	TRBJ2-1	CASSVEIYPGQGTQFF
TRBV15	TRBJ2-2	CATSRGQGPTGELFF